Sequencing of this T cell receptor (beta chain) was carried out in a study of blood T cells in healthy people across ages. Sample-barcoded 5' priming and a J-beta primer mix drove a second PCR of 7 to 11 cycles. One entry per CDR3 protein results from TCRdb running MiXCR on the 5' RACE reads. In the table there are about 1,400,000 distinct CDR3 sequences, around two fifths of which are singletons. This clonotype was counted only a few times. Germline V gives CDR1 SGHKS, CDR2 YYEKEE (reference sequence). V was clipped by 4 bases and J by 4 bases; unmatched bases: 8. The CDR3 consists of 17 residues. The receptor was isolated from a woman aged 18 to 35 in good health. The chain is built from TRBV5-5 and TRBJ2-5, with 15 bases fitting TRBD2. Sequenced material: blood. The CDR3: CASSRSPGLAGGETQYF. The DNA for the CDR3 is TGTGCCAGCAGCCGATCACCGGGACTAGCGGGAGGAGAGACCCAGTACTTC. The full variable domain, in which reference TRBV5-5 and TRBJ2-5 provide the parts outside the CDR3, is DAGVTQSPTHLIKTRGQQVTLRCSPISGHKSVSWYQQVLGQGPQFIFQYYEKEERGRGNFPDRFSARQFPNYSSELNVNALLLGDSALYLCASSRSPGLAGGETQYFGPGTRLLVL.